The 24 T cell receptor beta chains below come from one sample, sequenced in a study of cytomegalovirus exposure and HLA in healthy donors. Sequencing used immunoSEQ multiplex PCR; TCRdb keeps in-frame clones, though not all of them. The sample yields around 240,000 clones, 90% seen once. Sequencing was done on a sample of PBMCs. These receptors were collected from a woman aged 18-29 years in good health and CMV-seronegative.

This chain links TRBV13 with TRBJ2-2; 8 bases match TRBD2. With V trimmed by 4 bases and J by 7 bases, 2 bases remained unmatched. CDR3 length equals 13 residues. CDR1 and CDR2 from the germline V gene are PRHDT and FYEKMQ (reference sequence). The CDR3 loop reads CASSSRGGGELFF. The CDR3 DNA sequence: TGTGCCAGCAGCTCCCGGGGGGGCGGGGAGCTGTTTTTT.

Here the CDR3 reads CASSIGLAGVDEQFF. CDR3 bases: TGTGCCAGTAGTATCGGACTAGCGGGGGTGGATGAGCAGTTCTTC. The chain has TRBV19 and TRBJ2-1; 13 bases fit TRBD2. Trimming removed 3 bases from V and 8 bases from J; junction bases left unmatched: 4. The CDR3 is 15 residues long. Germline CDR1 is LNHDA and CDR2 is SQIVND (reference sequence).

This chain links TRBV11-2 with TRBJ2-7; a weak D match, TRBD1 (5 bases). V was cut by 5 bases and J by 3 bases, with 17 bases left in between. The CDR3 length is 15 residues. Germline-derived CDR1 and CDR2 are SGHAT and FQNNGV. The CDR3 nucleotides are TGTGCCAGCAGCGGGGTTAGGGGTTCGAGCTACGAGCAGTACTTC. This encodes CASSGVRGSSYEQYF. Full variable domain (rest looked up from reference TRBV11-2 and TRBJ2-7): EAGVAQSPRYKIIEKRQSVAFWCNPISGHATLYWYQQILGQGPKLLIQFQNNGVVDDSQLPKDRFSAERLKGVDSTLKIQPAKLEDSAVYLCASSGVRGSSYEQYFGPGTRLTVT.

The J gene is TRBJ2-1, the V gene TRBV5-1; 13 nucleotides match TRBD2. The CDR3 is 18 amino acids. The junction had 8 bases not matched to a gene; V was cut back by 1 base and J by 4 bases. The V gene's germline CDR1 is SGHRS and CDR2 YFSETQ. The CDR3 protein is CASSLQLAGGPKYNEQFF. CDR3 nucleotide sequence: TGCGCCAGCAGCTTGCAACTAGCGGGGGGGCCAAAGTACAATGAGCAGTTCTTC.

The V call is TRBV11-2, the J call TRBJ1-6; tentative D call: TRBD1 (6 bases). CDR3 length: 13 residues. Between the trimmed V and J ends, which lost 4 bases and 13 bases, there was a span of 14 bases. The germline V gene encodes CDR1 SGHAT and CDR2 FQNNGV. The DNA of the CDR3 is TGTGCCAGCAGCTCGGGACATTCCGTCCCCCTCCACTTT. Translated, it gives CASSSGHSVPLHF.

The rearrangement uses TRBV11-3 and TRBJ2-7; 9 bases fit TRBD1. The CDR3 contains 14 residues. Germline V gene data show CDR1 as SGHNT and CDR2 as YENEEA. With 1 base clipped from V and 5 bases from J, the junction kept 3 bases outside the gene matches. CDR3 sequence reads: CASSLGDRVHEQYV. The CDR3 DNA sequence: TGTGCCAGCAGCTTAGGGGACAGGGTCCACGAGCAGTACGTC.

The rearrangement joins TRBV5-1 to TRBJ1-3; TRBD1 might be the D (5 bases). The germline gives CDR1 SGHRS, CDR2 YFSETQ. Trimming cost V 2 bases and J 0 bases, with 9 bases left between them. The CDR3 spans 15 residues. This CDR3 is CASSFDSSSGNTIYF. CDR3 DNA: TGCGCCAGCAGCTTTGACAGTTCCTCTGGAAACACCATATATTTT.

The chain joins TRBV6-1 to TRBJ1-3, with 8 bases lining up with TRBD1. The V gene end was trimmed by 4 bases and the J gene end by 0 bases; junction bases not matched to a gene: 11. From germline, CDR1 is MNHNS and CDR2 SASEGT. The CDR3 contains 18 residues. The CDR3 loop is CASSVPRGPFISGNTIYF. CDR3 DNA: TGTGCCAGCAGTGTCCCCAGGGGGCCATTTATCTCTGGAAACACCATATATTTT.

This rearrangement joins TRBV2 to TRBJ2-3, with TRBD2 identical over 7 bases. There are 13 residues in the CDR3. Trimming at V came to 11 bases and at J to 0 bases, leaving 5 bases not matched to a gene. Germline V gene lookup returns CDR1 SNHLY and CDR2 FYNNEI. CDR3 amino acids: CAGKRGSTDTQYF. CDR3 coding DNA: TGTGCCGGAAAGCGGGGAAGCACAGATACGCAGTATTTT.

In its sample, this clone was seen a few times. This chain links TRBV19 with TRBJ2-3; 7 nucleotides align to TRBD1. Germline V gene data show CDR1 as LNHDA and CDR2 as SQIVND (reference sequence). The CDR3 extends over 16 amino acids. Trimming cost V 4 bases and J 0 bases; bases outside gene matches: 7. The CDR3 protein is CASSNRGSTSTDTQYF. CDR3 in DNA: TGTGCCAGTAGTAACAGGGGTTCTACTAGCACAGATACGCAGTATTTT. Supplemented by reference TRBV19 and TRBJ2-3, the full variable domain reads DGGITQSPKYLFRKEGQNVTLSCEQNLNHDAMYWYRQDPGQGLRLIYYSQIVNDFQKGDIAEGYSVSREKKESFPLTVTSAQKNPTAFYLCASSNRGSTSTDTQYFGPGTRLTVL.

CDR3 DNA: TGTGCCACGAAGGCAGCGATAACGCAAGAGACCCAGTACTTC. Translated, it gives CATKAAITQETQYF. This sequence joins TRBV10-3 and TRBJ2-5; D is ambiguous. The CDR3 is 14 residues long. Germline V gene sequence: CDR1 ENHRY, CDR2 SYGVKD. V lost 10 bases and J lost 2, with 17 bases in between.

This clone appeared once. The chain uses TRBV6-4 and TRBJ2-2; TRBD2 aligns across 8 bases. Germline V gene data show CDR1 as MRHNA and CDR2 as SNTAGT. This CDR3 is built from 15 residues. V shed 3 bases and J 0 bases; nucleotides not matched to a gene: 0. The CDR3 DNA reads as TGTGCCAGCAGTGAGCGGGGGGCGAACACCGGGGAGCTGTTTTTT. This codes for CASSERGANTGELFF.

The chain carries TRBV21-1 and TRBJ2-1; the table's D call, TRBD2, was not checked against the DNA. TRBV21-1 corresponds to a pseudogene. The CDR3 loop spans 15 amino acids. DNA of the CDR3: TGTGCCAGCAGCAAAGCGGCGGGGGGCCCGAGGGAGCAGTTCTTC. Encoded protein: CASSKAAGGPREQFF.

V and J are TRBV27 and TRBJ2-2; 8 nucleotides agree with TRBD1. CDR1 MNHEY and CDR2 SMNVEV come from the germline V gene (reference sequence). The V gene end was trimmed by 2 bases and the J gene end by 6 bases; junction bases not matched to a gene: 5. The CDR3 extends over 15 amino acids. In nucleotides, the CDR3 is TGTGCCAGCAGTTTAAGGGCAGGGGGCCCCGGGGAGCTGTTTTTT. It encodes CASSLRAGGPGELFF.

The rearrangement links TRBV18 to TRBJ1-2; D ambiguous. From germline, CDR1 is KGHSH and CDR2 LQKENI. CDR3 size: 14 residues. With 3 bases removed from V and 1 base from J, the gap between germline ends came to 9 bases. Here the CDR3 reads CASSPQNRNYGYTF. CDR3 nucleotide sequence: TGTGCCAGCTCACCTCAGAACCGTAACTATGGCTACACCTTC.

This chain's CDR3 is CASSPRGPNTGELFF. The CDR3 nucleotides read TGCGCCAGCAGCCCCAGGGGCCCTAACACCGGGGAGCTGTTTTTT. This chain joins TRBV5-1 and TRBJ2-2, with D perhaps TRBD1 (6 bases). Germline V gene lookup returns CDR1 SGHRS and CDR2 YFSETQ. This CDR3 has 15 amino acids. V was shortened by 4 bases and J by 2 bases, with 12 bases between the two germline ends.

This CDR3 reads CASSPPGGRENTIYF. CDR3 sequence (DNA): TGTGCCAGCAGCCCCCCGGGAGGGAGAGAAAACACCATATATTTT. V gene TRBV5-6 combines with J gene TRBJ1-3; D uncertain. Germline CDR1 is SGHDT and CDR2 is YYEEEE. This CDR3 contains 15 residues. V was trimmed by 4 bases and J by 6 bases, leaving 17 bases between them.

The chain is built from TRBV18 and TRBJ1-6; the D is unclear. V was shortened by 3 bases and J by 4 bases, with 16 bases between the two germline ends. Germline CDR1 is KGHSH and CDR2 is LQKENI. The CDR3 totals 17 residues. The CDR3 DNA reads TGTGCCAGCTCACCGAATCCTGGAGGCGGTTATAATTCACCCCTCCACTTT. Encoded protein: CASSPNPGGGYNSPLHF.

Details on this clone: The sample contains more than one DNA sequence encoding this CDR3. This sequence joins TRBV7-2 and TRBJ1-1; D is ambiguous. V was cut by 1 base and J by 1 base, with 4 bases left in between. This CDR3 spans 13 amino acids. The germline gives CDR1 SGHTA, CDR2 FQGNSA. CDR3 DNA: TGTGCCAGCAGCTTAGTCAGGAACACTGAAGCTTTCTTT. Protein product: CASSLVRNTEAFF.

The CDR3 spells CASGLVVRGEHTEAFF. Here the CDR3 DNA reads TGTGCTAGTGGTTTGGTTGTCAGGGGAGAGCACACTGAAGCTTTCTTT. The V call is TRBV12-5, the J call TRBJ1-1, with D maybe TRBD1 (6 bases). Germline CDR1 reads LGHNT; CDR2 reads FRNRAP. V was clipped by 0 bases and J by 3 bases, with 14 bases between them. The CDR3 totals 16 residues.

This clone turned up a few times. This rearrangement joins TRBV30 to TRBJ1-1; 8 bases agree with TRBD1. The ends lost 1 base at V and 7 bases at J; junction bases unmatched: 2. This CDR3 comprises 12 residues. From germline, CDR1 is GTSNPN and CDR2 SVGIG (reference sequence). The CDR3 nucleotides are TGTGCCTGGAGTGAACAGGGGGATGAAGCTTTCTTT. Residues: CAWSEQGDEAFF.

This chain links TRBV7-9 with TRBJ1-3, with TRBD1 as a possible D gene (5 bases). V lost 5 bases, J lost 4 bases, and 15 bases lay in between. Germline V gene sequence: CDR1 SEHNR, CDR2 FQNEAQ (reference sequence). This CDR3 is built from 15 residues. CDR3 nucleotides: TGTGCCAGCAGCCCGCCAGGGCCAGGGGGAAACACCATATATTTT. As protein: CASSPPGPGGNTIYF.

In this sample, this clone turned up once. The chain links TRBV5-1 to TRBJ2-7; weak D call: TRBD2 (6 bases). CDR3 length equals 14 residues. The V gene lost 0 bases and the J gene lost 3 bases, with 10 bases spanning the gap. Germline CDR1 SGHRS, CDR2 YFSETQ. In DNA form, the CDR3 reads TGCGCCAGCAGCTTGGCGGCTAGCGACTACGAGCAGTACTTC. Amino acid sequence: CASSLAASDYEQYF.

The CDR3 protein is CASRAWASGANVLTF. As DNA, the CDR3 is TGTGCCAGCCGAGCCTGGGCCTCTGGGGCCAACGTCCTGACTTTC. This chain connects TRBV6-1 to TRBJ2-6; D remains ambiguous. CDR3 length equals 15 residues. The germline CDR1 and CDR2 sequences are MNHNS and SASEGT. Trimming stripped 8 bases from V and 0 bases from J, with 11 bases between.